This TCR beta chain was documented in a study of blood T cell repertoires in COVID-19. Looking at the study overall: Italy, Spain and the United States were the sources of the convalescent and acute COVID-19 samples. Sources were T cells, B-cell-depleted T cells, or PBMCs; the material itself was cDNA or gDNA.

Original data processing: Amplification of reference gene primers provided the estimated nucleated cell counts. Clones were read by immunoSEQ multiplex PCR, and TCRdb kept only the in-frame ones, dropping some. For V, J and clone size, that table is used; D and trimming come from the DNA. The sample holds 95,000 to 150,000 clones, around three quarters seen once. The CDR3 sequence is 18 residues long. Between the trimmed V and J ends, which lost 4 bases and 4 bases, there was a span of 26 bases. Germline loops: CDR1 MNHNS, CDR2 SASEGT. This clonotype was sampled from a man between 60 and 75 years old with active or convalescent COVID-19. Sequencing input: peripheral blood. The chain couples TRBV6-1 to TRBJ2-7, with a possible D match to TRBD2 (6 bases). CDR3 nucleotides: TGTGCCAGCAGTGCTCGATCGGGACTTTCCCTAAGGGATTACGAGCAGTACTTC. It encodes CASSARSGLSLRDYEQYF.